This T cell receptor beta chain was documented in a study of blood T cell repertoires in COVID-19. Study-level background: There were acute and convalescent COVID-19 samples, and they came from the United States, Italy and Spain. Nucleic acid was either cDNA or gDNA, and it came from T cells, B-cell-depleted T cells, or PBMCs.

The germline V gene has CDR1 LGHDT and CDR2 YNNKEL (reference sequence). The V gene lost 5 bases and the J gene lost 5 bases, with 10 bases spanning the gap. The CDR3 spans 14 residues. This table comes from immunoSEQ multiplex PCR, and its TCRdb copy is limited to in-frame clones, with some not included. Among fewer than 80,000 clones listed, around 90% were seen once. This receptor was identified in a middle-aged man with acute or convalescent COVID-19. Sequencing was performed on peripheral blood. The rearrangement joins TRBV3-1 (or the pseudogene TRBV3-2) to TRBJ1-6, with D unclear. The CDR3 reads CASSFIHHNSPLHF. CDR3 nucleotide sequence: TGTGCCAGCAGCTTCATACATCATAATTCACCCCTCCACTTT.